This T cell receptor beta chain stems from a study of T-cell reconstitution after alpha-beta-depleted transplantation in children. Findings and limits, study-wide: Reported findings indicate that, about two months after transplant, alpha-beta T cells came from several hundred expanded clones, which were derived from non-depleted graft cells. When one year had passed after transplant, most T-cell counts and diversity came from newly produced T cells. Some patients' high day-60 TCRbeta diversity was attributed to recipient cells surviving conditioning.

In regard to this clonotype: The antigen remains undetermined.

Unique molecular identifiers were incorporated into the prepared TCRbeta library. One entry per CDR3 protein results from TCRdb running MiXCR on the PCR reads. This repertoire shows a few thousand distinct CDR3 sequences, roughly 30% found once; its top ten account for 60% to 70%. Germline values: CDR1 MDHEN, CDR2 SYDVKM. V was pared by 4 bases and J by 4 bases, with 13 bases between. CDR3 length: 14 amino acids. J is TRBJ1-1 and V is TRBV28; D perhaps matches TRBD1 (6 bases). This sequence originates from a male patient between 2 and 15 years old who had a stem cell transplant for acute myeloid leukemia, so the T cells may come from the graft donor. The sequenced sample was PBMCs, mostly from graft donor cells, obtained 60 days after TCRalphabeta/CD19-depleted stem cell transplant. CDR3 loop: CASSSPGASTEAFF. As DNA, the CDR3 is TGTGCCAGCAGTTCCCCGGGGGCGAGCACTGAAGCTTTCTTT.